This T cell receptor beta chain was recorded in a study of shared clonotypes between healthy human individuals. TCRdb's copy holds only in-frame clones and misses some; the assay was immunoSEQ multiplex PCR. The sample consists of roughly 2,300,000 clones, around 90% of them appearing once. The germline CDR1 and CDR2 sequences are MDHEN and SYDVKM. This CDR3 comprises 15 residues. V was shortened by 1 base and J by 4 bases, with 14 bases between the two germline ends. J is TRBJ2-7 and V is TRBV28; perhaps D is TRBD1 or TRBD2 (6 bases each). The sample taken for sequencing was naive CD4+ T cells from PBMCs. Subset indicated: CD45RA+ positively selected. This receptor was obtained from a man between 18 and 29 years old in good health. Some clones in this sample may be carry-over from other donors' samples. The CDR3 DNA sequence: TGTGCCAGCAGTTTATTAACGGGGGCAGCGTACGAGCAGTACTTC. Translated, it gives CASSLLTGAAYEQYF. Supplemented by reference TRBV28 and TRBJ2-7, the full variable domain reads DVKVTQSSRYLVKRTGEKVFLECVQDMDHENMFWYRQDPGLGLRLIYFSYDVKMKEKGDIPEGYSVSREKKERFSLILESASTNQTSMYLCASSLLTGAAYEQYFGPGTRLTVT.